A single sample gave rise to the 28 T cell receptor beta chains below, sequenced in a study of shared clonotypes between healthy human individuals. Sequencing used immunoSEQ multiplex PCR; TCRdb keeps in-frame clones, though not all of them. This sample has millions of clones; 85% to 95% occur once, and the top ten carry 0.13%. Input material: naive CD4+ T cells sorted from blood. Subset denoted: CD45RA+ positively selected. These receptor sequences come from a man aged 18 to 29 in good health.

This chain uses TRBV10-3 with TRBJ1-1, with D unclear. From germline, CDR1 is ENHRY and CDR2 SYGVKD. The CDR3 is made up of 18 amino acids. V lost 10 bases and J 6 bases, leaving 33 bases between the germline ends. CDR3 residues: CATQVGPQDWVKTPEAFF. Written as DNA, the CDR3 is TGTGCCACCCAAGTCGGCCCTCAGGACTGGGTAAAAACTCCTGAAGCTTTCTTT.

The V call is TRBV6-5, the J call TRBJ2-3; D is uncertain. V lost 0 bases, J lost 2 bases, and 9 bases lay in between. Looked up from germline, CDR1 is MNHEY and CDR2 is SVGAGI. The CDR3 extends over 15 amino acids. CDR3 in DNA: TGTGCCAGCAGTTACTCGACCCTAGTCACAGATACGCAGTATTTT. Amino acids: CASSYSTLVTDTQYF.

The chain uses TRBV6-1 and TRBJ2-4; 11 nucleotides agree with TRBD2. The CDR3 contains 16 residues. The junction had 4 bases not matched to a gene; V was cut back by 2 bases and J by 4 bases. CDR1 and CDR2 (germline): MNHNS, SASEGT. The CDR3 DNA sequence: TGTGCCAGCAGTGAATTGCTAGCGGGAGGTAAAAACATTCAGTACTTC. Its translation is CASSELLAGGKNIQYF.

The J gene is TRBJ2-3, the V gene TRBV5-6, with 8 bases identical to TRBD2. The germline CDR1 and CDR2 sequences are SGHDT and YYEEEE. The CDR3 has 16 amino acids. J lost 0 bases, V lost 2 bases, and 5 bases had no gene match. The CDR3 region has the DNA TGTGCCAGCAGCTTAAGCGGGAGACCTAGCACAGATACGCAGTATTTT. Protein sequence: CASSLSGRPSTDTQYF.

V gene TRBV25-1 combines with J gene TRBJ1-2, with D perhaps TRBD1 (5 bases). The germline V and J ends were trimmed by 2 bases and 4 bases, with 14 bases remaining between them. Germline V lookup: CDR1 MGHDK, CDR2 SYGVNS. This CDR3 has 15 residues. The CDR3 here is CASSEISRDGYGYTF. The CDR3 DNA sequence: TGTGCCAGCAGTGAAATTTCCAGGGATGGCTATGGCTACACCTTC.

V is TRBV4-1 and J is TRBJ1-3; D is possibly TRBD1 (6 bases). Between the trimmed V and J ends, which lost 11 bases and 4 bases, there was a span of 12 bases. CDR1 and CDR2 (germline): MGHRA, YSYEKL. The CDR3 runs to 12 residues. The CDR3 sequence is CAVQGLGNTIYF. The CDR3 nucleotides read TGCGCCGTACAGGGACTCGGAAACACCATATATTTT.

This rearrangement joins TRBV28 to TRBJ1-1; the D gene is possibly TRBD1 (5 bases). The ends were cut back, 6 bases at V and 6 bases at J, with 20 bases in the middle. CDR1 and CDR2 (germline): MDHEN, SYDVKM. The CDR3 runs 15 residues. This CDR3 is CASRYGDSMSAEAFF. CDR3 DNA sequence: TGTGCCAGCAGGTACGGCGACAGTATGAGCGCTGAAGCTTTCTTT.

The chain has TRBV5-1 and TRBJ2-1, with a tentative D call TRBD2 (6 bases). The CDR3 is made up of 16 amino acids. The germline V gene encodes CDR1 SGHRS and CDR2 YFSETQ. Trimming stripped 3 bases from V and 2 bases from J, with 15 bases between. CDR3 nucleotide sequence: TGCGCCAGCAGCTCGGGGGTGGGAGGAACCTACAATGAGCAGTTCTTC. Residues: CASSSGVGGTYNEQFF.

This CDR3 reads CSARGQGEQFF. CDR3 DNA: TGCAGTGCTAGAGGGCAGGGCGAGCAGTTCTTC. The chain is built from TRBV20-1 and TRBJ2-1; maybe TRBD1 (5 bases). Trimming shortened V by 1 base and J by 10 bases, and 8 bases separated the two germline ends. The CDR3 consists of 11 residues. CDR1 DFQATT and CDR2 SNEGSKA come from the germline V gene (reference sequence).

The CDR3 protein is CASSRQGALNSPLHF. The DNA of the CDR3 is TGTGCCAGCAGCAGACAGGGGGCGCTCAATTCACCCCTCCACTTT. This sequence joins TRBV7-2 and TRBJ1-6, with 10 nucleotides matching TRBD1. Germline assignment: CDR1 SGHTA and CDR2 FQGNSA. This CDR3 is built from 15 residues. The ends lost 5 bases at V and 7 bases at J; junction bases unmatched: 5.

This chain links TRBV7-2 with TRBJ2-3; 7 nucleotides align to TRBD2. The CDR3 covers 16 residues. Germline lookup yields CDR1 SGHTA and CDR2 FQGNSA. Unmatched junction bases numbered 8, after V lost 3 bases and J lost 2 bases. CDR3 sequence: CASSLGGRRNTDTQYF. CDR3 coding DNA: TGTGCCAGCAGCTTGGGCGGGAGACGGAACACAGATACGCAGTATTTT.

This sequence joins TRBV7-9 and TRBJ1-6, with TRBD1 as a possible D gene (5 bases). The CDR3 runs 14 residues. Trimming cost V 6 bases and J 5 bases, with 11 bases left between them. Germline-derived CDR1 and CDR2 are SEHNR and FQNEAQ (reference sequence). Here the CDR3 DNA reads TGTGCCAGCAGGGGGCAGGCGGATAATTCACCCCTCCACTTT. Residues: CASRGQADNSPLHF.

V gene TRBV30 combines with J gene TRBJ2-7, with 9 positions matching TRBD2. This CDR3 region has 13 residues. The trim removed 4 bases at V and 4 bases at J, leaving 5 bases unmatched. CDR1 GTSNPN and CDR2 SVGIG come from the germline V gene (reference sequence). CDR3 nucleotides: TGTGCCTGGATTTCAGCGGGAGGATACGAGCAGTACTTC. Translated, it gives CAWISAGGYEQYF.

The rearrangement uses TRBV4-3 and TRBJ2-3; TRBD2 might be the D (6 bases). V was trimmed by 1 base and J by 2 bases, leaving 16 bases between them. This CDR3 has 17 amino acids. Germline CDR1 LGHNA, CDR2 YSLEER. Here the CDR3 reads CASSQASAGSPTDTQYF. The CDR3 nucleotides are TGCGCCAGCAGCCAAGCCTCGGCGGGAAGTCCCACAGATACGCAGTATTTT.

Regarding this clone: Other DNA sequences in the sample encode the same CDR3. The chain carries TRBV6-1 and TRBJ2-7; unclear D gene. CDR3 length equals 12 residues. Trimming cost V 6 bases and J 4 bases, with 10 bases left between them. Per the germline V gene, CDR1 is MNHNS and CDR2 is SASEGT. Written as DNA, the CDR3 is TGTGCCAGCAGCGCAAGGAGTTACGAGCAGTACTTC. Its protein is CASSARSYEQYF.

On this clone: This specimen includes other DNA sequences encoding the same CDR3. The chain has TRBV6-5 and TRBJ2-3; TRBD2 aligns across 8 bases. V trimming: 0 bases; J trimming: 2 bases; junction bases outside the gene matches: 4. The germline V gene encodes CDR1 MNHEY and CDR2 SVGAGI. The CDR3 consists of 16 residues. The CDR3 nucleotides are TGTGCCAGCAGTTACTCGACGGGAGGGTCCACAGATACGCAGTATTTT. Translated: CASSYSTGGSTDTQYF.

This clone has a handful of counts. The CDR3 DNA follows: TGCGCCAGCAGCTTGGGGGACAGTGCCAATCAGCCCCAGCATTTT. Its translation is CASSLGDSANQPQHF. The chain employs TRBV5-1 and TRBJ1-5; 7 nucleotides match TRBD1. Unmatched junction bases numbered 3, after V lost 0 bases and J lost 3 bases. The CDR3 extends over 15 amino acids. CDR1 and CDR2 (germline): SGHRS, YFSETQ.

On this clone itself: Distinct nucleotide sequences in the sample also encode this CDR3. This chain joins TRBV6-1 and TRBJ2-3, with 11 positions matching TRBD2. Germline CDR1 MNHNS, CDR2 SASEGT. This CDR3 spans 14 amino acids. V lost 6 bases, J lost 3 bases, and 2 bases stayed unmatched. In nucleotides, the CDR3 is TGTGCCAGCAGAACTAGCGGGGGTACAGATACGCAGTATTTT. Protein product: CASRTSGGTDTQYF.

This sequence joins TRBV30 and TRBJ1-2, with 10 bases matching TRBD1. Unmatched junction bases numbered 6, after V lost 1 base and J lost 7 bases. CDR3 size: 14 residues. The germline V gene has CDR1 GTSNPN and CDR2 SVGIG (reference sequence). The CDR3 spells CAWSGTGGITGYTF. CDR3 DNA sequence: TGTGCCTGGAGTGGGACAGGGGGTATTACTGGCTACACCTTC.

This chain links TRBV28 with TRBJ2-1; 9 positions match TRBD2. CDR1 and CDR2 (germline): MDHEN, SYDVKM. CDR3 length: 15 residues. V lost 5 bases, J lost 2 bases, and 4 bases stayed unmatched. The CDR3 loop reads CASSAAGGPYNEQFF. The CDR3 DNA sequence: TGTGCCAGCAGTGCGGCGGGGGGGCCCTACAATGAGCAGTTCTTC.

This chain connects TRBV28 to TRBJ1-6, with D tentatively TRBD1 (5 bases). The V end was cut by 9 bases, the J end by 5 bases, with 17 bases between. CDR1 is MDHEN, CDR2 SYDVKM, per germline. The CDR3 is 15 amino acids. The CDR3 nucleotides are TGTGCCAGTACGCCCCGGACACTTAATAATTCACCCCTCCACTTT. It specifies CASTPRTLNNSPLHF.

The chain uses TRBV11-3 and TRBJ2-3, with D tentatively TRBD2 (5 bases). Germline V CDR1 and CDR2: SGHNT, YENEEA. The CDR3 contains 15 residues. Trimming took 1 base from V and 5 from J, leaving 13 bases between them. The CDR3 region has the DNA TGTGCCAGCAGCTTAGGGGCTAGCAGCTTAGATACGCAGTATTTT. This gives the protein CASSLGASSLDTQYF.

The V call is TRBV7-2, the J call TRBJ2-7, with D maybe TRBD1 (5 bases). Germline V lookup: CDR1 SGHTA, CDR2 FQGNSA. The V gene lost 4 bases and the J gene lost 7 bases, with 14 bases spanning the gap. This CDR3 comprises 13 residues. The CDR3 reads CASSSRTTAEQYF. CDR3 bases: TGTGCCAGCAGCTCGAGGACAACTGCGGAGCAGTACTTC.

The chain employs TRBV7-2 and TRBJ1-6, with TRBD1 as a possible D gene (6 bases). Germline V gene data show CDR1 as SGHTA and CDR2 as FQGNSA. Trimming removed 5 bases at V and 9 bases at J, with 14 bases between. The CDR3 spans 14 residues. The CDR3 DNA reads TGTGCCAGCAGCCTCAAGGACAGTGGTTCACCCCTCCACTTT. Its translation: CASSLKDSGSPLHF.

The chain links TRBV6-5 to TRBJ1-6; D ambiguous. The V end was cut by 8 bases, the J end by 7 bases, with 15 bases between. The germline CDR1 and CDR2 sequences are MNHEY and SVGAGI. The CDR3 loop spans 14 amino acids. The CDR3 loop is CASSRAKSNSPLHF. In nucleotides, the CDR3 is TGTGCCAGCTCAAGGGCAAAATCGAATTCACCCCTCCACTTT.

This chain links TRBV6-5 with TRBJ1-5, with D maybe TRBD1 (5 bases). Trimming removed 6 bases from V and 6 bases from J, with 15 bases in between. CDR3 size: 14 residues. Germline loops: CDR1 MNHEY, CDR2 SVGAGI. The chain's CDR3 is CASSPRGGGQPQHF. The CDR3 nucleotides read TGTGCCAGCAGCCCTAGGGGAGGTGGTCAGCCCCAGCATTTT.

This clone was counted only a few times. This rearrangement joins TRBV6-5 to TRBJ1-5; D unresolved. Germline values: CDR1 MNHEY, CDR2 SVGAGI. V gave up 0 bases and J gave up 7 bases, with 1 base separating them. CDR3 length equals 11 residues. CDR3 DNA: TGTGCCAGCAGTTACTCGCAGCCCCAGCATTTT. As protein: CASSYSQPQHF.

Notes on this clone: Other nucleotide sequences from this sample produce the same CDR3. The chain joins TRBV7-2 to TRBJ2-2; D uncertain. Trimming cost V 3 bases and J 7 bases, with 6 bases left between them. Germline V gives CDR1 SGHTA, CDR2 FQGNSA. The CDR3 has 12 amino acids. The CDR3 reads CASSFGVGELFF. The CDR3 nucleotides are TGTGCCAGCAGCTTCGGTGTCGGGGAGCTGTTTTTT.